This T cell receptor (beta chain) is from a study of T cells in Graves' hyperthyroidism and ophthalmopathy. Each diagnosis was grounded in clinical symptoms, serum thyroxine and TRAb, thyroid ultrasound, and orbital computed tomography. It was RNA transcripts that yielded the amplified TCR beta CDR3 regions. HTBI primers were employed in a first-round RT-PCR of the TCR CDR3. Each CDR3 protein gets one entry after TCRdb re-called the multiplex PCR reads with MiXCR. This table holds about 460,000 distinct CDR3 sequences, approximately 23% found once. This clonotype showed up just a few times. The antigen is not known. Germline assignment: CDR1 GTSNPN and CDR2 SVGIG (reference sequence). The CDR3 length is 16 residues. Trimming took off 5 bases at V and 4 bases at J, with 23 bases between the two ends. Study findings and constraints: Ophthalmopathy could be told apart from stable hyperthyroidism with a 13 V-J model.

The sequenced sample was blood. The TCR sequence derives from a woman in her 70s with Graves' ophthalmopathy. This rearrangement joins TRBV30 to TRBJ1-1; D may be TRBD1 (5 bases). The CDR3 sequence: CAWEYGAPGGATEAFF. The CDR3 nucleotides read TGTGCCTGGGAATATGGGGCCCCAGGAGGGGCCACTGAAGCTTTCTTT.